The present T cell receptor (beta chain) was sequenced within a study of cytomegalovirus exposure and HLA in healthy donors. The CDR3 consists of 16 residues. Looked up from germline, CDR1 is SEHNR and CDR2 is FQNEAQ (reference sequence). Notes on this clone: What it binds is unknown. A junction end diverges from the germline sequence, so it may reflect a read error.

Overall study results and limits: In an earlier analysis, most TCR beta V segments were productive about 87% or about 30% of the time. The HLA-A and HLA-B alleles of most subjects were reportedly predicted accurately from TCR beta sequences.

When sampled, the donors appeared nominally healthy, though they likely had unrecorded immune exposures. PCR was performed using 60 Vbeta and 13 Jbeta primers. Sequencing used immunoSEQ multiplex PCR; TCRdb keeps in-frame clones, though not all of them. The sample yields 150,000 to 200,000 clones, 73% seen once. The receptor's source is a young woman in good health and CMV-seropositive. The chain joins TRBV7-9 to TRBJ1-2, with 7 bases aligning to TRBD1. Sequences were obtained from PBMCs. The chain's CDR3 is CSSSLHGQVGNLGYTF. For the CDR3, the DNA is TGTTCCAGCAGCTTACATGGACAGGTTGGCAATCTTGGCTACACCTTC.